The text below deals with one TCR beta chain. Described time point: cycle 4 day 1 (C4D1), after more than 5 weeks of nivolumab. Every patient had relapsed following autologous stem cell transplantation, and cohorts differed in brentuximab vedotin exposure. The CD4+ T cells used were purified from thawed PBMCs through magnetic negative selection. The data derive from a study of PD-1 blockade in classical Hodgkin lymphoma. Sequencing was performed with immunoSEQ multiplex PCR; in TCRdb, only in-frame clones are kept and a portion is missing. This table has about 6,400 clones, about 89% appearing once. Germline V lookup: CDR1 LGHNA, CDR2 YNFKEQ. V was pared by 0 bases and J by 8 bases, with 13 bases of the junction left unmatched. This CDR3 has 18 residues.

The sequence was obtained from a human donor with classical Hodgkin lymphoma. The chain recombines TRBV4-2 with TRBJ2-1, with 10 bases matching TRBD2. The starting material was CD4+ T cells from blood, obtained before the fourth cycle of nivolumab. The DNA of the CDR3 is TGTGCCAGCAGCCAAGAGCTCTGGCTAGCGGGGGCATCCCATGAGCAGTTCTTC. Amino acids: CASSQELWLAGASHEQFF.